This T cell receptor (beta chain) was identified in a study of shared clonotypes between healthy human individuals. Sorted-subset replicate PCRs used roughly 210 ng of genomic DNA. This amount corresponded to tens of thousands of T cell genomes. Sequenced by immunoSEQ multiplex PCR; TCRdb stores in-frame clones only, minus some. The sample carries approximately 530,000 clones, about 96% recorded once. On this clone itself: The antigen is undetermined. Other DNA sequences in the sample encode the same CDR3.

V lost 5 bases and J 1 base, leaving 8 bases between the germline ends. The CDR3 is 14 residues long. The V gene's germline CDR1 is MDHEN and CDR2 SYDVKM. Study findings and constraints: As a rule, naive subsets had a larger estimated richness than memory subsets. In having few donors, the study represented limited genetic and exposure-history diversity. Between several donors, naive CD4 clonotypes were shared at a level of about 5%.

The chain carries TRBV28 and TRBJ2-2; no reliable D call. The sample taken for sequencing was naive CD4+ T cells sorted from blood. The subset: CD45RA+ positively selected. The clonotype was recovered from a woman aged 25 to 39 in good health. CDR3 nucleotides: TGTGCCAGCAGTCTTGGCGGGAACACCGGGGAGCTGTTTTTT. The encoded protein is CASSLGGNTGELFF.